This TCR beta chain was captured in a study of beta chain features in type 1 diabetes. Points from the study as a whole: A potential influence of HLA type upon TCRB rearrangement remained unresolved herein. Compared to healthy donors, patients appeared to have naive, central memory and Treg TCRB repertoires that were more alike. Insertions at VDJ junctions were less frequent in type 1 diabetes patients. These patients also deleted more nucleotides at the same junctions. Moderate but significant shortening of TCRB CDR3s was recorded in all four CD4+ subsets from Type 1 diabetes patients.

It was via CD45RO/CCR7/CD25/CD127/CD95/CD27 that CD4+ naive, central memory, regulatory and stem cell-like memory cells were sorted. Every isolated RNA sample was fully reverse transcribed, so sequencing captured expressed TCRB transcripts. The protocol was immunoSEQ multiplex PCR, while the TCRdb copy is restricted to in-frame clones and leaves out a portion. The sample includes some 160,000 clones, 7% to 9.5% of them seen just once. The germline gives CDR1 SSHAT, CDR2 FNYEAQ (reference sequence). This CDR3 spans 14 amino acids. About this clone: Its antigen remains unknown. Mismatch with germline at one junction end may stem from a read error.

The clonotype was recovered from a woman in her twenties or thirties with type 1 diabetes. Sequencing was carried out using central memory CD4+ T cells from blood. The J gene is TRBJ2-3, the V gene TRBV7-7, with a tentative D call TRBD2 (5 bases). The CDR3 coding sequence is TGTGCTAGCAGCTTAGGTCTAGAGGGTGATACGCAGTATTTT. It translates to CASSLGLEGDTQYF.